This passage covers 20 T cell receptor beta chains from one sample sequenced in a study of T-cell memory formation after mild COVID-19. TCRdb reprocessed the 5' RACE reads via MiXCR and lists one record per CDR3 protein. The repertoire includes around 250,000 distinct CDR3 sequences, 15% to 20% of them detected once, and around 23% sits in the top ten. Sample: PBMCs or a T cell subset sorted from them (not recorded which). The receptors stem from a young man who had mild COVID-19 (a few samples of this study predate the infection). Cell type and time point are not known.

This clonotype appeared a few times. The rearrangement uses TRBV15 and TRBJ2-1; 10 bases map to TRBD2. The ends lost 0 bases at V and 4 bases at J; junction bases unmatched: 12. Germline CDR1 is LNHNV and CDR2 is YYDKDF (reference sequence). The CDR3 loop spans 19 amino acids. The DNA of the CDR3 is TGTGCCACCAGCAGAGAAGGGCTAGCGGGGGCCCTGGGGTACAATGAGCAGTTCTTC. It codes for CATSREGLAGALGYNEQFF.

In this sample, this clonotype turned up a few times. The J gene is TRBJ2-7, the V gene TRBV5-1, with unresolved D. Germline values: CDR1 SGHRS, CDR2 YFSETQ. The germline V and J ends were trimmed by 4 bases and 0 bases, with 14 bases remaining between them. CDR3 length: 15 amino acids. CDR3 nucleotide sequence: TGCGCCAGCAGCCCCGCCGCCGGGCCCTCCTACGAGCAGTACTTC. Its protein is CASSPAAGPSYEQYF.

This chain joins TRBV15 and TRBJ2-1; no firm D call. CDR1 LNHNV and CDR2 YYDKDF come from the germline V gene (reference sequence). CDR3 length: 12 amino acids. V was shortened by 0 bases and J by 11 bases, with 8 bases between the two germline ends. The chain's CDR3 is CATSRDLSQQFF. The CDR3 DNA is TGTGCCACCAGCAGAGATCTCAGCCAGCAGTTCTTC.

In its sample, this clonotype was seen a few times. This chain links TRBV18 with TRBJ1-2, with D tentatively TRBD1 (6 bases). The germline V gene has CDR1 KGHSH and CDR2 LQKENI. The CDR3 sequence is 12 residues long. V was pared by 9 bases and J by 5 bases, with 13 bases between. CDR3 residues: CARGQKAYGYTF. The CDR3 DNA reads as TGTGCCAGAGGACAGAAGGCTTATGGCTACACCTTC.

This clonotype was observed a few times. The gene calls are TRBV11-3 and TRBJ2-3; 7 bases align to TRBD1. The germline V gene encodes CDR1 SGHNT and CDR2 YENEEA. V lost 1 base and J lost 2; bases outside the gene matches: 6. The CDR3 has 16 amino acids. The CDR3 nucleotides read TGTGCCAGCAGCTTAGGCCGGGACAGACTCACAGATACGCAGTATTTT. It encodes CASSLGRDRLTDTQYF.

CDR3 sequence (DNA): TGCGCCAGCAGAGCGGACGGGACAGGGGTCGGCTACACCTTC. Encoded protein: CASRADGTGVGYTF. The V gene is TRBV5-1, the J gene TRBJ1-2, with 10 bases identical to TRBD1. The CDR3 consists of 14 residues. Losses at the gene ends were 5 bases for V and 8 bases for J; bases not matched to a gene: 9. Germline V lookup: CDR1 SGHRS, CDR2 YFSETQ.

The chain is built from TRBV12-3 or TRBV12-4 and TRBJ2-2; D unclear. The CDR3 sequence is 14 residues long. V was trimmed by 3 bases and J by 5 bases, leaving 10 bases between them. CDR3 amino acids: CASSFRRRTGELFF. DNA for the CDR3: TGTGCCAGCAGTTTTCGACGTCGGACCGGGGAGCTGTTTTTT.

V gene TRBV27 combines with J gene TRBJ1-1, with D unclear. The CDR3 sequence is 12 residues long. Germline CDR1 and CDR2: MNHEY and SMNVEV (reference sequence). The V gene lost 9 bases and the J gene lost 1 base, with 9 bases spanning the gap. The CDR3 sequence is CASREGNTEAFF. CDR3 coding DNA: TGTGCCAGTAGAGAAGGGAACACTGAAGCTTTCTTT.

At least ten counts were recorded for this clonotype. In nucleotides, the CDR3 is TGTGCCTGGAGTGTCGGAGGGGAAGAGACCCAGTACTTC. It yields the protein CAWSVGGEETQYF. This chain uses TRBV30 with TRBJ2-5; tentative D call: TRBD2 (6 bases). The CDR3 length is 13 residues. CDR1 and CDR2 (germline): GTSNPN, SVGIG (reference sequence). Trimming removed 0 bases from V and 3 bases from J, with 8 bases in between.

Only a few counts were recorded for this clonotype. The rearrangement links TRBV12-3 or TRBV12-4 to TRBJ1-3; 7 bases align to TRBD1. With 5 bases clipped from V and 0 bases from J, the junction kept 7 bases outside the gene matches. The CDR3 extends over 16 amino acids. CDR3 protein: CASSPQQGTSGNTIYF. CDR3 DNA sequence: TGTGCCAGCAGTCCCCAACAGGGGACCTCTGGAAACACCATATATTTT.

The chain combines TRBV7-2 with TRBJ1-1, with TRBD1 matching 8 bases. The germline V gene has CDR1 SGHTA and CDR2 FQGNSA. The CDR3 runs to 14 residues. The V gene end was trimmed by 4 bases and the J gene end by 9 bases; junction bases not matched to a gene: 10. The CDR3 spells CASSSFQGAQQAFF. CDR3 coding DNA: TGTGCCAGCAGCTCATTCCAGGGGGCGCAGCAAGCTTTCTTT. Full variable domain (missing parts from reference TRBV7-2 and TRBJ1-1): GAGVSQSPSNKVTEKGKDVELRCDPISGHTALYWYRQSLGQGLEFLIYFQGNSAPDKSGLPSDRFSAERTGGSVSTLTIQRTQQEDSAVYLCASSSFQGAQQAFFGQGTRLTVV.

This clonotype was detected many times. The chain uses TRBV4-3 and TRBJ2-5; weak D call: TRBD2 (6 bases). This CDR3 has 16 amino acids. Germline V gives CDR1 LGHNA, CDR2 YSLEER. Trimming left V 3 bases short and J 1 base short, with 15 bases between. CDR3 amino acids: CASSQVRGTLQETQYF. The DNA of the CDR3 is TGCGCCAGCAGCCAGGTTCGGGGGACCCTCCAAGAGACCCAGTACTTC.

A few counts support this clonotype. The chain couples TRBV11-1 to TRBJ2-3; 11 positions match TRBD1. CDR1 is SGHAT, CDR2 FQDESV, per germline (reference sequence). The V segment lost 8 bases and the J segment 2 bases; nucleotides outside the gene matches: 12. The CDR3 contains 17 residues. The CDR3 spells CASQPGTGGPITDTQYF. Written as DNA, the CDR3 is TGTGCCAGCCAACCCGGGACAGGGGGGCCAATCACAGATACGCAGTATTTT.

This sequence joins TRBV12-3 or TRBV12-4 and TRBJ1-1; 9 positions match TRBD1. CDR3 length equals 14 residues. The V segment lost 2 bases and the J segment 11 bases; nucleotides outside the gene matches: 9. The CDR3 here is CASSLRQGGSLAFF. CDR3 in DNA: TGTGCCAGCAGTTTACGACAGGGGGGGTCCCTGGCTTTCTTT.

The rearrangement uses TRBV5-1 and TRBJ2-3; no definite D call. Germline-derived CDR1 and CDR2 are SGHRS and YFSETQ. The CDR3 consists of 15 residues. V dropped 3 bases and J dropped 0 bases, with 11 bases sitting between them. CDR3 region: CASSSTTPSTDTQYF. In DNA form, the CDR3 reads TGCGCCAGCAGCTCCACTACGCCGAGCACAGATACGCAGTATTTT.

This chain connects TRBV6-5 to TRBJ1-3, with D tentatively TRBD1 (6 bases). In germline, CDR1 is MNHEY, CDR2 SVGAGI. V was clipped by 4 bases and J by 0 bases, with 19 bases between them. The CDR3 has 18 residues. CDR3 DNA sequence: TGTGCCAGCAGTTCTTTACCGGGGGCAGAGGTCTCTGGAAACACCATATATTTT. Translated: CASSSLPGAEVSGNTIYF.

A note on this clonotype: At one end, the junction sequence differs from germline, possibly due to a read error. The rearrangement links TRBV29-1 to TRBJ2-7; TRBD2 aligns across 7 bases. Germline V gives CDR1 SQVTM, CDR2 ANQGSEA. This CDR3 has 14 amino acids. In nucleotides, the CDR3 is TGCAGCGTCGAAGGTCAGGCGGGCGGGGGCGAGCAGTACTTC. As protein: CSVEGQAGGGEQYF.

This clonotype was seen repeatedly, ten times or more. This chain links TRBV4-2 with TRBJ1-2; no reliable D call. This CDR3 spans 14 amino acids. The ends were cut back, 0 bases at V and 8 bases at J, with 13 bases in the middle. CDR1 is LGHNA, CDR2 YNFKEQ, per germline. CDR3 nucleotide sequence: TGTGCCAGCAGCCAAGAAGTTTGGCGCGGAGGCTACACCTTC. Residues: CASSQEVWRGGYTF.

This clonotype was seen a few times. The V and J genes are TRBV4-1 and TRBJ2-1; D might be TRBD1 (5 bases). The germline V gene has CDR1 MGHRA and CDR2 YSYEKL. Trimming took off 3 bases at V and 5 bases at J, with 14 bases between the two ends. This CDR3 spans 15 amino acids. CDR3: CASSHPLIRDNEQFF. Written as DNA, the CDR3 is TGCGCCAGCAGCCACCCCTTAATCAGGGACAATGAGCAGTTCTTC.

The gene calls are TRBV9 and TRBJ2-7; TRBD2 matches at 7 bases. Germline V gene data show CDR1 as SGDLS and CDR2 as YYNGEE. Unmatched junction bases numbered 9, after V lost 0 bases and J lost 6 bases. This CDR3 has 15 residues. Written as DNA, the CDR3 is TGTGCCAGCAGCGTAGACTCGGGAGGAATTCTCGAGCAGTACTTC. It specifies CASSVDSGGILEQYF.